This T cell receptor beta chain is from a study of Graves' ophthalmopathy and Graves' hyperthyroidism. Study-wide results and limits: Clonotypes were expanded in thyroid at above 0.001 frequency, and most also appeared in blood. A 13-signature model separated ophthalmopathy from stable hyperthyroidism, reaching 85% to 90% sensitivity and 81.08% specificity cross-validated.

The authors amplified TCR beta CDR3 regions from RNA transcripts. Second-round multiplex PCR came after first-round RT-PCR with HTBI primers. TCRdb re-analysed the multiplex PCR reads in MiXCR, keeping a single row per CDR3 protein. The sample shows 660,000 or so distinct CDR3 sequences, more than 40% of them seen only once. Ophthalmopathy cases showed moderate-to-severe activity, scoring CAS ≥3 and NOSPECS ≥4, with duration under 3 months. Other autoimmune diseases, uncontrolled infections, pregnancy or lactation excluded patients from enrollment. With respect to this clonotype: Its antigen remains unknown. The DNA is omitted, as the CDR3 cannot be located on it reliably, and the CDR3 follows TCRdb's listing.

The TCR originated in an adult man with Graves' ophthalmopathy. The source material was peripheral blood.

CDR3 protein: CAISEPGQGSCFF. This chain links TRBV10-3 with TRBJ2-2. With termini counted, the CDR3 has 13 amino acids. The V gene's germline CDR1 is ENHRY and CDR2 SYGVKD.